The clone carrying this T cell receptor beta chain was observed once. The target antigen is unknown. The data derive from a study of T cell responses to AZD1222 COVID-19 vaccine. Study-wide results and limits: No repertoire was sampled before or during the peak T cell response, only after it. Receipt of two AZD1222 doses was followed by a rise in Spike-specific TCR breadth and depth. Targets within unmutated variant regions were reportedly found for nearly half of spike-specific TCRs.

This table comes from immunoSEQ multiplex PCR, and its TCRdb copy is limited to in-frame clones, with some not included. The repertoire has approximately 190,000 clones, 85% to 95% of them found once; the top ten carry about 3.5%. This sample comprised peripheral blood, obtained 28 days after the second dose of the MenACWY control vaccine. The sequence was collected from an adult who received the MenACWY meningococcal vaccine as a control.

The CDR3 region has the DNA TGTGCCATCAGTGATTGGGACAGGGTAAACACTGAAGCTTTCTTT. Its protein is CAISDWDRVNTEAFF. The V gene is TRBV10-3, the J gene TRBJ1-1; 9 bases map to TRBD1. The germline V gene encodes CDR1 ENHRY and CDR2 SYGVKD. The CDR3 totals 15 residues. V trimming: 3 bases; J trimming: 2 bases; junction bases outside the gene matches: 4.